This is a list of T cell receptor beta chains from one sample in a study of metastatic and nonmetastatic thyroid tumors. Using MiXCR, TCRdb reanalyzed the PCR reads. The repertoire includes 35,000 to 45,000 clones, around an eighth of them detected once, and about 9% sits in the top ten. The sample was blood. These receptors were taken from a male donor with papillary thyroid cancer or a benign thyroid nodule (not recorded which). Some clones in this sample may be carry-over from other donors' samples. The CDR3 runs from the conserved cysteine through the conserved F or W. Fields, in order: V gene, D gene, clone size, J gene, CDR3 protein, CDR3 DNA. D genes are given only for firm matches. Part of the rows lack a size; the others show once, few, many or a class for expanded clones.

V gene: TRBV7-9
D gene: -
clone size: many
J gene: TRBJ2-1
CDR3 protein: CASSSTYNEQFF
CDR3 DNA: TGTGCCAGCAGCTCGACGTACAATGAGCAGTTCTTC

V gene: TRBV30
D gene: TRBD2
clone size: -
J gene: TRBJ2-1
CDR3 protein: CAWSVTSGRGEQFF
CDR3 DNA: TGTGCCTGGAGTGTCACTAGCGGGAGGGGTGAGCAGTTCTTC

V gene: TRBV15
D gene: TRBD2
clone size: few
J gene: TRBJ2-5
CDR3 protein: CATSRERECRVTQYF
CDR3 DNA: TGTGCCACCAGCAGAGAGCGGGAGTGCCGCGTGACCCAGTACTTC

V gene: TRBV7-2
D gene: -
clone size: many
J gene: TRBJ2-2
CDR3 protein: CASSLAQKDTGELFF
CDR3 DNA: TGTGCCAGCAGCTTAGCTCAGAAAGACACCGGGGAGCTGTTTTTT

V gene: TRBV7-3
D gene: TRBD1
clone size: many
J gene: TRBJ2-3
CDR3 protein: CASSLRDRDTQYF
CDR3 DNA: TGTGCCAGCAGCTTAAGGGACAGGGATACGCAGTATTTT

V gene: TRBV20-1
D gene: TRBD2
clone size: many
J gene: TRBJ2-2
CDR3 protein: CSARLPGLAGGANTGELFF
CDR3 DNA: TGCAGTGCTAGGCTCCCTGGACTAGCGGGAGGGGCGAACACCGGGGAGCTGTTTTTT

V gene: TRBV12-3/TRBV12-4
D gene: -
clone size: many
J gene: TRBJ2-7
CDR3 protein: CASSSSRLGAYEQYF
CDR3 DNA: TGTGCCAGCAGTTCCTCTCGACTGGGGGCCTACGAGCAGTACTTC

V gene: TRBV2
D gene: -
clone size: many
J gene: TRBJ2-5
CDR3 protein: CASRSGSQETQYF
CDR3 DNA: TGTGCCAGCAGGTCAGGGTCACAAGAGACCCAGTACTTC

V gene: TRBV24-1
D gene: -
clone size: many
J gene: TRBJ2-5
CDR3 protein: CATSDYGARETQYF
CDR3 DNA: TGTGCCACCAGTGATTACGGGGCGCGGGAGACCCAGTACTTC

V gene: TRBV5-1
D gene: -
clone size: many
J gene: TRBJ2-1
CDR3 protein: CASYWGPGNEQFF
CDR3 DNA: TGCGCCAGTTACTGGGGCCCGGGCAATGAGCAGTTCTTC

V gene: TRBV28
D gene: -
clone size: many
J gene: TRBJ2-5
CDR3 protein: CASSLGYGEETQYF
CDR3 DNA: TGTGCCAGCAGTTTGGGTTACGGGGAAGAGACCCAGTACTTC

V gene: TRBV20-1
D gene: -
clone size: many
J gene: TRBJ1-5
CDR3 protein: CSARDQGQPQHF
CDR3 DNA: TGCAGTGCTAGAGATCAGGGGCAGCCCCAGCATTTT

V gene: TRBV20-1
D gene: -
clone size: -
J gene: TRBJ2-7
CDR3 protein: CSAILPAGTRDEQYF
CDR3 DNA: TGCAGTGCTATTCTTCCGGCAGGGACCAGGGACGAGCAGTACTTC

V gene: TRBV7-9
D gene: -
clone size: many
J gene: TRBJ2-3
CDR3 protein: CASSSSGENTQYF
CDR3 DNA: TGTGCCAGCAGCTCCTCTGGCGAAAATACGCAGTATTTT

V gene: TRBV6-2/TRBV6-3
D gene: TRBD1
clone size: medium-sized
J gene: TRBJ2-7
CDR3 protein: CASRQRDRGYEQYF
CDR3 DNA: TGTGCCAGCAGACAGAGGGACAGGGGCTACGAGCAGTACTTC

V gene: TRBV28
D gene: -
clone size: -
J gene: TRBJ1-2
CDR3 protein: CASRSGTSYGYTF
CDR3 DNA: TGTGCCAGCAGGTCCGGGACAAGCTATGGCTACACCTTC

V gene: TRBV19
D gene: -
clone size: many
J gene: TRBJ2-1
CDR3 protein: CASSIIAGEQFF
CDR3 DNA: TGTGCCAGTAGTATAATAGCCGGCGAGCAGTTCTTC

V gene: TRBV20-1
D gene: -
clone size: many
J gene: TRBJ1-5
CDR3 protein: CSARLDDRYSNQPQHF
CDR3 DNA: TGCAGTGCTAGATTAGATGACAGGTATAGCAATCAGCCCCAGCATTTT

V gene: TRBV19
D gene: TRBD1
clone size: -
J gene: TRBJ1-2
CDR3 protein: CASSSSTGGTNYGYTF
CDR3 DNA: TGTGCCAGTAGTTCCTCGACAGGGGGGACTAACTATGGCTACACCTTC

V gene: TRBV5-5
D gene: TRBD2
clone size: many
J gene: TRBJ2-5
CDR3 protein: CASSSAGVVETQYF
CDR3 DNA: TGTGCCAGCAGTTCGGCGGGAGTTGTTGAGACCCAGTACTTC

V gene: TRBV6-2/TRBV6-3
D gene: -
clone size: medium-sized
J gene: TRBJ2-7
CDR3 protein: CASSYREQYF
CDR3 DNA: TGTGCCAGCAGTTATAGAGAGCAGTACTTC

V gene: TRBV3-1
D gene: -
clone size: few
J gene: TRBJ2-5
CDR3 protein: CASSQAHSGWGETQYF
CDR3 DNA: TGTGCCAGCAGCCAAGCACACAGCGGCTGGGGGGAGACCCAGTACTTC

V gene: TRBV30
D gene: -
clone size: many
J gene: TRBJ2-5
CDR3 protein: CAWTGQYQETQYF
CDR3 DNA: TGTGCCTGGACCGGCCAGTACCAAGAGACCCAGTACTTC

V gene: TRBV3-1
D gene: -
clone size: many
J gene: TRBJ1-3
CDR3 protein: CASSHSGLWGNTIYF
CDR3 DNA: TGTGCCAGCAGCCATTCAGGGTTGTGGGGAAACACCATATATTTT

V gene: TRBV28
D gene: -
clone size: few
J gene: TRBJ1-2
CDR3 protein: CASSLGGGTNYGYTF
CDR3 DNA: TGTGCCAGCAGCTTAGGGGGAGGAACTAACTATGGCTACACCTTC

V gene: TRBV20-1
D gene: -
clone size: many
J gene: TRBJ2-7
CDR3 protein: CSGAKTQGIYEQYF
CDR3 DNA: TGCAGTGGTGCAAAGACTCAGGGAATCTACGAGCAGTACTTC

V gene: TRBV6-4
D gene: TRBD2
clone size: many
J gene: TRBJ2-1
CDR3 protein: CASSDLAGGDEQFF
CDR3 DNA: TGTGCCAGCAGTGACTTAGCGGGAGGGGATGAGCAGTTCTTC

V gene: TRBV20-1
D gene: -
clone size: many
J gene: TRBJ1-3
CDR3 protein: CSARDWGGTGNTIYF
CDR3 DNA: TGCAGTGCTAGAGATTGGGGGGGCACGGGAAACACCATATATTTT

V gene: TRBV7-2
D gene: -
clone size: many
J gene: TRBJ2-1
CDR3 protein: CASSSRESGLHNEQFF
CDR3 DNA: TGTGCCAGCAGCTCCCGCGAAAGCGGGCTCCACAATGAGCAGTTCTTC

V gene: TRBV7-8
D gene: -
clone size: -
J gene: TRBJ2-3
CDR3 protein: CASGAGLGGRDTQYF
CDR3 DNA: TGTGCCAGCGGCGCAGGGTTGGGGGGCCGGGATACGCAGTATTTT

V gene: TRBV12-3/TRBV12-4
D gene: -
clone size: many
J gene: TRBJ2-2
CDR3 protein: CASSETAAGELFF
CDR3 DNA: TGTGCCAGCAGCGAAACGGCGGCCGGGGAGCTGTTTTTT

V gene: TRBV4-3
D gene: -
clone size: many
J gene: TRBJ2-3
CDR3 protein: CASSPQYPTDTQYF
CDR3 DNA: TGCGCCAGCAGCCCTCAATACCCCACAGATACGCAGTATTTT

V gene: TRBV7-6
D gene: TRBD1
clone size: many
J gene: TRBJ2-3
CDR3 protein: CASSRTGVSTDTQYF
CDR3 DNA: TGTGCCAGCAGCCGAACAGGGGTGAGCACAGATACGCAGTATTTT

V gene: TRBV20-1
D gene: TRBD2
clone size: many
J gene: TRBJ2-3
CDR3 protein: CSADRGGNTDTQYF
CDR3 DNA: TGCAGTGCTGACCGCGGGGGGAACACAGATACGCAGTATTTT

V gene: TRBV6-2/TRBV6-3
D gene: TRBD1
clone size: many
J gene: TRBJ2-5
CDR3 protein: CASSYSTRGKTQYF
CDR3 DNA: TGTGCCAGCAGTTACTCTACCAGGGGGAAGACCCAGTACTTC

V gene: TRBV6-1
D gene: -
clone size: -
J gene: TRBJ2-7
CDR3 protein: CASIPLYEQYF
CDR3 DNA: TGTGCCAGCATACCACTCTACGAGCAGTACTTC

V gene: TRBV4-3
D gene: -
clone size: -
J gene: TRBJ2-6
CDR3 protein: CASSQDRDSGANVLTF
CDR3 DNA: TGCGCCAGCAGCCAAGATCGAGACTCTGGGGCCAACGTCCTGACTTTC

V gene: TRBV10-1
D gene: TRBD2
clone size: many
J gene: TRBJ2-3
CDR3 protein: CASSESASGLGADTQYF
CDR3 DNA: TGCGCCAGCAGTGAGTCTGCTAGCGGGCTAGGGGCAGATACGCAGTATTTT

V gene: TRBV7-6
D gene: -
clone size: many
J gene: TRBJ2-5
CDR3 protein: CASSFGLQQETQYF
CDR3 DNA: TGTGCCAGCAGCTTCGGGCTACAGCAAGAGACCCAGTACTTC

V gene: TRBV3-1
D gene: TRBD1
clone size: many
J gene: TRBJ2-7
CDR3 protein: CASSRPRAGGEQYF
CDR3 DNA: TGTGCCAGCAGCCGCCCCAGGGCAGGGGGCGAACAGTACTTC

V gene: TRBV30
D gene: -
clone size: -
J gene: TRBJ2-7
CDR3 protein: CAWTRGTYEQYF
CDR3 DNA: TGTGCCTGGACACGGGGCACCTACGAGCAGTACTTC

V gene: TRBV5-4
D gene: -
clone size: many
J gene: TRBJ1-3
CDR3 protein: CASSLDKGVYGNTIYF
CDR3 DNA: TGTGCCAGCAGCTTGGACAAGGGGGTATATGGAAACACCATATATTTT

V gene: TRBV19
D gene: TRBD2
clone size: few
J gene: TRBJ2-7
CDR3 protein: CASSIPLAGASEQYF
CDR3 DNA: TGTGCCAGTAGTATCCCACTAGCGGGAGCGTCCGAGCAGTACTTC

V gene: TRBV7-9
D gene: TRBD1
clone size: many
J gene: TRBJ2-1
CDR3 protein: CASSLVGEGDEWDRQFF
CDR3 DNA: TGTGCCAGCAGCTTAGTAGGGGAAGGGGATGAGTGGGACAGGCAGTTCTTC

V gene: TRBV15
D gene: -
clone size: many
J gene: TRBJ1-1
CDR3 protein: CATSRDAGGLAEAFF
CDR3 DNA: TGTGCCACCAGCAGAGACGCGGGGGGTTTGGCTGAAGCTTTCTTT

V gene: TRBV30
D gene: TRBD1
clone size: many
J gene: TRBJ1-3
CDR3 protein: CAWRTRGQSGNTIYF
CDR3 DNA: TGTGCCTGGAGAACTCGGGGACAGTCTGGAAACACCATATATTTT

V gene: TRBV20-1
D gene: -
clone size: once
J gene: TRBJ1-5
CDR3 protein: CSARWGVRNQPQHF
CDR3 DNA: TGCAGTGCTAGGTGGGGGGTTCGAAATCAGCCCCAGCATTTT

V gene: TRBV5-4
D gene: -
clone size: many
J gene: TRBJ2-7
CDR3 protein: CASSLGGLGNEQYF
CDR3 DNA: TGTGCCAGCAGCCTGGGCGGCCTAGGGAACGAGCAGTACTTC

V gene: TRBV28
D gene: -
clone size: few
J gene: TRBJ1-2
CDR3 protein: CTSIPGGARSYGYTF
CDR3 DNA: TGTACCAGCATCCCCGGGGGGGCAAGAAGCTATGGCTACACCTTC

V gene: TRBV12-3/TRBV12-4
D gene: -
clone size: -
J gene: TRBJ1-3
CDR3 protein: CASIILRGNTIYF
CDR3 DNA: TGTGCCAGCATTATCCTCCGGGGAAACACCATATATTTT

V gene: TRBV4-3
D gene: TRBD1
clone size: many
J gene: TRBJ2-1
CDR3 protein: CASSQDLTGGGNEQFF
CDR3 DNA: TGCGCCAGCAGCCAAGATCTGACAGGGGGCGGCAATGAGCAGTTCTTC

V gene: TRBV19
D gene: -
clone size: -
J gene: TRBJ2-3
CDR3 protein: CASSDSGGTDTLYF
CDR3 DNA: TGTGCCAGTAGTGATAGCGGTGGCACAGATACGCTGTATTTT

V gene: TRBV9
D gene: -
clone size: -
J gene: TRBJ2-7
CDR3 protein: CASSTGGMLVGEQYF
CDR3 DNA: TGTGCCAGCAGCACCGGCGGGATGTTGGTCGGCGAGCAGTACTTC

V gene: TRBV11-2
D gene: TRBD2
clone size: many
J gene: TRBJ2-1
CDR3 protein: CASSFYSSGRGDEQFF
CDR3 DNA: TGTGCCAGCAGCTTTTATTCTAGCGGGAGGGGCGATGAGCAGTTCTTC

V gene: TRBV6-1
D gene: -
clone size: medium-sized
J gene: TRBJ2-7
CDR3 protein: CASWGLAYEQYF
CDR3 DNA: TGTGCCAGCTGGGGACTGGCCTACGAGCAGTACTTC

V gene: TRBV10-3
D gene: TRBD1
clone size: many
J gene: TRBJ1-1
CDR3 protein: CAISRQGQRTEAFF
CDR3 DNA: TGTGCCATCAGTCGACAGGGGCAGAGGACTGAAGCTTTCTTT

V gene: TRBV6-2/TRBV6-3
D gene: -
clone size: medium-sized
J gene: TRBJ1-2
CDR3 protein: CASRAVSDGYTF
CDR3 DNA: TGTGCCAGCAGGGCGGTGTCGGATGGCTACACCTTC

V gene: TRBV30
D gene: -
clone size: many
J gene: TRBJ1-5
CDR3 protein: CAWSLSQPQHF
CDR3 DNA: TGTGCCTGGAGTCTTAGTCAGCCCCAGCATTTT

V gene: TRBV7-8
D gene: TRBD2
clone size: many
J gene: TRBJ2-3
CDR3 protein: CASSLLAGERTDTQYF
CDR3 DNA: TGTGCCAGCAGCTTACTGGCGGGAGAGAGGACAGATACGCAGTATTTT